This T cell receptor beta chain was documented in a study of a mutant IDH1 vaccine in newly diagnosed glioma. Study in general: In weeks 1, 3, 5, 7, 11, 15, 19 and 23, patients were immunized, eight times in all. Receipt of radiotherapy, temozolomide, or both preceded the study, and most received both.

Stated time point: week 11, during vaccination. A single vaccine dose contained 300 ug of mutant IDH1 20-mer peptide, and topical imiquimod was used with it. This clone was seen a single time. The antigen is undetermined. Clones were read by immunoSEQ multiplex PCR, and TCRdb kept only the in-frame ones, dropping some. The table includes tens of thousands of clones, less than 85% detected once. This specimen was PBMCs, taken from a glioma patient whose treatment included an IDH1 peptide vaccine. The source of this sequence is a woman between 45 and 65 years old with glioma.

In nucleotides, the CDR3 is TGTGCCAGCAGCGTAGAATGGGGGGCCAACGTCCTGACTTTC. This gives the protein CASSVEWGANVLTF. The genes are TRBV9 and TRBJ2-6; D is unresolved. Germline CDR1 reads SGDLS; CDR2 reads YYNGEE. The CDR3 extends over 14 amino acids. The V gene lost 0 bases and the J gene lost 4 bases, with 5 bases spanning the gap. The variable domain in full, completed from reference TRBV9 and TRBJ2-6, reads DSGVTQTPKHLITATGQRVTLRCSPRSGDLSVYWYQQSLDQGLQFLIQYYNGEERAKGNILERFSAQQFPDLHSELNLSSLELGDSALYFCASSVEWGANVLTFGAGSRLTVL.